The rows below give T cell receptor beta chains drawn from one sample of a study of blood T cell repertoires in COVID-19. The repertoire was sequenced with immunoSEQ multiplex PCR; TCRdb's copy has only in-frame clones and lacks some. The profile covers some 43,000 clones, with about nine tenths appearing a single time and approximately 5% taken by the ten largest. Sequenced: peripheral blood. Every receptor here comes from a human donor in a cohort sampled during active COVID-19. CDR3s include the opening cysteine and the closing phenylalanine or tryptophan. Fields, in order: V gene, D gene, J gene, clone size, CDR3 protein, CDR3 DNA. A D gene is named only where the DNA matches it firmly. Not every row has a clone size; where given, it reads once, few, many or a size class.

V: TRBV5-1
D: -
J: TRBJ1-3
size: -
CDR3: CASSLDPPGYGNTIYF
DNA: TGCGCCAGCAGCTTGGATCCGCCAGGGTATGGAAACACCATATATTTT

V: TRBV30
D: -
J: TRBJ2-3
size: -
CDR3: CAWSIPGRAQYF
DNA: TGTGCCTGGAGTATCCCCGGCCGGGCGCAGTATTTT

V: TRBV3-1/TRBV3-2
D: -
J: TRBJ2-7
size: few
CDR3: CASSRNFRTYEQYF
DNA: TGTGCCAGCAGCCGTAACTTCCGCACCTACGAGCAGTACTTC

V: TRBV7-8
D: TRBD2
J: TRBJ2-1
size: -
CDR3: CASSLRSGRTYSYNEQFF
DNA: TGTGCCAGCAGCTTACGTAGCGGGAGAACGTACTCCTACAATGAGCAGTTCTTC

V: TRBV2
D: TRBD2
J: TRBJ2-3
size: once
CDR3: CASSERAGSTDTQYF
DNA: TGTGCCAGCAGTGAAAGAGCGGGAAGCACAGATACGCAGTATTTT

V: TRBV19
D: -
J: TRBJ1-1
size: once
CDR3: CASSGSSAEAFF
DNA: TGTGCCAGTAGTGGATCCAGCGCTGAAGCTTTCTTT

V: TRBV5-1
D: TRBD1
J: TRBJ1-2
size: -
CDR3: CASSLDAGTGVYGYTF
DNA: TGCGCCAGCAGCTTGGACGCCGGGACAGGGGTCTATGGCTACACCTTC

V: TRBV5-1
D: -
J: TRBJ1-4
size: -
CDR3: CASSPPAGSGEKLFF
DNA: TGCGCCAGCAGCCCCCCTGCAGGGTCTGGTGAAAAACTGTTTTTT

V: TRBV2
D: -
J: TRBJ2-7
size: -
CDR3: CASSYLHSLYEQYF
DNA: TGTGCCAGCAGCTACCTTCACAGCTTGTACGAGCAGTACTTC

V: TRBV6-1
D: -
J: TRBJ2-1
size: -
CDR3: CASSEDTNSYNEQFF
DNA: TGTGCCAGCAGTGAAGACACTAACTCCTACAATGAGCAGTTCTTC

V: TRBV6-5
D: TRBD1
J: TRBJ1-6
size: -
CDR3: CASSYSGQSDSPLHF
DNA: TGTGCCAGCAGTTACTCGGGACAGTCGGATTCACCCCTCCACTTT

V: TRBV6-5
D: -
J: TRBJ1-5
size: -
CDR3: CASSGQGWGNQPQHF
DNA: TGTGCCAGCAGCGGGCAGGGTTGGGGCAATCAGCCCCAGCATTTT